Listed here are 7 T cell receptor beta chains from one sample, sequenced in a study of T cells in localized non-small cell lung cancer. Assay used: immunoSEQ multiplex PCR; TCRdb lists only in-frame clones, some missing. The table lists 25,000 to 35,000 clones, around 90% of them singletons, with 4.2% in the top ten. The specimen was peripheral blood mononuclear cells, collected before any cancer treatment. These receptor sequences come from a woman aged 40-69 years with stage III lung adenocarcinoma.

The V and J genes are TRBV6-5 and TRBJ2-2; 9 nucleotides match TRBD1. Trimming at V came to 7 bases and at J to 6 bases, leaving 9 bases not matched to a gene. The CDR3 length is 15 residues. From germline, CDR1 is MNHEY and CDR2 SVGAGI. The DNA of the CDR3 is TGTGCCAGCACTTTGGGACAGGGAATAGCCGGGGAGCTGTTTTTT. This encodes CASTLGQGIAGELFF.

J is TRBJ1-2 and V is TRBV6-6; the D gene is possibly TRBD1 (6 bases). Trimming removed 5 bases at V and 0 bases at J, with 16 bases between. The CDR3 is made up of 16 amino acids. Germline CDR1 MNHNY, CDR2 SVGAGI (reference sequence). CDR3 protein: CASSPTDRPPNYGYTF. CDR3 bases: TGTGCCAGCAGTCCTACTGACAGGCCCCCTAACTATGGCTACACCTTC.

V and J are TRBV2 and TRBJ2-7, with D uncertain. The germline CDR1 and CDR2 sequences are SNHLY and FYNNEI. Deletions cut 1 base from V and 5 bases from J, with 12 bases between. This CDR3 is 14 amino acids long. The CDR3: CASSEGRTVDEQYF. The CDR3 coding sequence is TGTGCCAGCAGTGAAGGGCGGACGGTCGACGAGCAGTACTTC.

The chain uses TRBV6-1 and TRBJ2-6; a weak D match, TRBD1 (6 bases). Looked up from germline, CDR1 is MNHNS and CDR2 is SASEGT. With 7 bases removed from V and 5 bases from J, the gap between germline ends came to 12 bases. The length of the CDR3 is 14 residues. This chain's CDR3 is CASIDRDRANVLTF. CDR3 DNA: TGTGCCAGCATTGACCGGGACAGGGCCAACGTCCTGACTTTC.

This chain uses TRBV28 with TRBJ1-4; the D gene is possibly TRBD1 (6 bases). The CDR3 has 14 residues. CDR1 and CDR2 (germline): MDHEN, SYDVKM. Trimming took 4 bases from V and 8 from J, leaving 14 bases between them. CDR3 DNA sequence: TGTGCCAGCAGTTCACAGGGATCGCAGGAAAAACTGTTTTTT. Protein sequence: CASSSQGSQEKLFF.

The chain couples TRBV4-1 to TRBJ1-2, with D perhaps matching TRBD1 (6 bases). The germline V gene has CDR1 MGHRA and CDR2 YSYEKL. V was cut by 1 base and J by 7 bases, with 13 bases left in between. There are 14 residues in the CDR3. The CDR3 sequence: CASSQGRGQRGYTF. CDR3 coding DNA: TGCGCCAGCAGCCAAGGACGGGGGCAGCGTGGCTACACCTTC.

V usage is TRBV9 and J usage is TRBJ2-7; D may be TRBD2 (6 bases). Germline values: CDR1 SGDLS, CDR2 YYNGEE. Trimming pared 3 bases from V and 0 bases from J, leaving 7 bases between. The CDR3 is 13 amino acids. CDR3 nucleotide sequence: TGTGCCAGCAGCGCCGGGAGCTCCTACGAGCAGTACTTC. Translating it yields CASSAGSSYEQYF.